This T cell receptor beta chain was recovered during a study of blood T cell repertoires in COVID-19. The authors' processing: Scientists estimated how many nucleated cells there were by amplifying reference gene primers. Clones were sequenced by immunoSEQ multiplex PCR, and TCRdb holds only the in-frame ones, with some missing. That table supplies the V and J calls and clone size; D and trimming were determined from the DNA. The sample lists about 110,000 clones; less than 75% were seen once. Germline CDR1 is GTSNPN and CDR2 is SVGIG (reference sequence). V dropped 4 bases and J dropped 1 base, with 7 bases sitting between them. The CDR3 spans 12 residues.

The chain couples TRBV30 to TRBJ1-1, with D tentatively TRBD1 (6 bases). The receptor comes from a woman aged 55-70 years with acute or convalescent COVID-19. The sequencing input was peripheral blood. The CDR3 coding sequence is TGTGCCTGGAAACAGGGGAACACTGAAGCTTTCTTT. Translation: CAWKQGNTEAFF.